A selection of T cell receptor beta chains follows, all from one sample in a study of OX40 agonist ivuxolimab in advanced cancers. This table comes from immunoSEQ multiplex PCR, and its TCRdb copy is limited to in-frame clones, with some not included. The data hold about 28,000 clones, with 80% observed a single time. The sample consisted of CD4+ or CD8+ T cells sorted from blood, taken in a trial of the OX40 agonist ivuxolimab. These receptors all stem from an adult with an advanced solid tumor such as melanoma, head and neck, liver or kidney cancer. CDR3s include the opening cysteine and the closing phenylalanine or tryptophan. D genes are given only for firm matches. A clone size is listed for some rows: how often the clone was seen (once, few, many), or a class if it is expanded.

clone_size	j_call	d_call	v_call	cdr3_nt	cdr3_aa
once	TRBJ2-7	-	TRBV11-2	TGTGCCAGCAGCTTAGCACAGGGACACTACGAGCAGTACTTC	CASSLAQGHYEQYF
-	TRBJ2-2	TRBD2	TRBV5-4	TGTGCCAGCAGCTTGGAGGTAGCGGGGTTCGGGGAGCTGTTTTTT	CASSLEVAGFGELFF
-	TRBJ2-7	-	TRBV10-3	TGTGCCATCAGTGAGTTGGGAGAGACCTACGAGCAGTACTTC	CAISELGETYEQYF
-	TRBJ2-3	-	TRBV7-6	TGTGCCAGCAGTCCAGAGTACACAGATACGCAGTATTTT	CASSPEYTDTQYF
once	TRBJ1-2	-	TRBV9	TGTGCCAGCACCCTCGGGAGCTCTTTCTCGGATGGCTACACCTTC	CASTLGSSFSDGYTF
-	TRBJ2-3	-	TRBV5-5	TGTGCCAGCAGCTTTGTGGGATTCGATACGCAGTATTTT	CASSFVGFDTQYF
-	TRBJ2-3	TRBD2	TRBV12-5	TGTGCTAGTGGTTCGACTAGCGGGGGGTCTTCTAGCACAGATACGCAGTATTTT	CASGSTSGGSSSTDTQYF
-	TRBJ1-2	-	TRBV6-5	TGTGCCAGCAGACTCACACAGGGTGCTAACTATGGCTACACCTTC	CASRLTQGANYGYTF
-	TRBJ1-2	-	TRBV6-5	TGTGCCAGCAGTTATTTTCCTTCTGGGAGCGGCTACACCTTC	CASSYFPSGSGYTF
-	TRBJ1-1	TRBD1	TRBV4-3	TGCGCCAGCAGCCAAGATACCTGGTTTGGGACAGGGAATATCATGAACACTGAAGCTTTCTTT	CASSQDTWFGTGNIMNTEAFF
-	TRBJ1-2	TRBD1	TRBV9	TGTGCCAGCAGCGCCCGGACAGGAAGTAGACCTAACTATGGCTACACCTTC	CASSARTGSRPNYGYTF
-	TRBJ2-7	-	TRBV4-3	TGCGCCAGCAGCCAAGCCCCGAAATACGAGCAGTACTTC	CASSQAPKYEQYF
-	TRBJ2-7	-	TRBV20-1	TGCAGTGCGCTCCGGGGGCCCGAGCAGTACTTC	CSALRGPEQYF
-	TRBJ1-3	-	TRBV7-9	TGTGCCAGCAGCTTAGACATCCCTGGAAACACCATATATTTT	CASSLDIPGNTIYF
-	TRBJ1-5	-	TRBV6-5	TGTGCCAGCAGACCCTCGGACGGAACTCTGAGGCCCCAGCATTTT	CASRPSDGTLRPQHF
-	TRBJ2-1	-	TRBV7-9	TGTGCCAGCAACCCCCCGGCAGGGTCCTTCTACAATGAGCAGTTCTTC	CASNPPAGSFYNEQFF
-	TRBJ1-4	-	TRBV10-2	TGCGCCAGCAGCCGAGTCGACGGGAGGGAAAAACTGTTTTTT	CASSRVDGREKLFF
-	TRBJ2-2	TRBD1	TRBV6-4	TGTGCCAGCAGTTATGGGACAGGGGCCACCGGGGAGCTGTTTTTT	CASSYGTGATGELFF
-	TRBJ1-5	-	TRBV4-1	TGCGCCAGCAGCCAGAGGGGGTCGGGGCCCCAGCATTTT	CASSQRGSGPQHF
-	TRBJ2-1	TRBD2	TRBV4-2	TGTGCCAGCAGCCCTGGACTAGCGGGGGGCAATGAGCAGTTCTTC	CASSPGLAGGNEQFF
once	TRBJ1-5	TRBD1	TRBV19	TGTGCCAGTAGTATATTAAACAGGGGCACGAATCAGCCCCAGCATTTT	CASSILNRGTNQPQHF
-	TRBJ2-3	-	TRBV13	TGTGCCAGCAGCCCGGGACCGACGGGAGCAGATACGCAGTATTTT	CASSPGPTGADTQYF
-	TRBJ1-1	-	TRBV19	TGTGCCAGTAGTATAGTCGGGATGAACACTGAAGCTTTCTTT	CASSIVGMNTEAFF
-	TRBJ2-3	TRBD1	TRBV7-2	TGTGCCAGCAGCGCCTGGACAGGGGTGGCAGATACGCAGTATTTT	CASSAWTGVADTQYF
few	TRBJ1-1	-	TRBV4-3	TGCGCCAGCAGCCCAGGAGGGGGGGAAGCTTTCTTT	CASSPGGGEAFF
-	TRBJ1-4	-	TRBV7-6	TGTGCCAGCAGTTTTGCCCTCAATGGGTCGGGGGGATCTAATGAAAAACTGTTTTTT	CASSFALNGSGGSNEKLFF
once	TRBJ1-2	TRBD1	TRBV29-1	TGCAGCGTTCAGGGGGGGACGGACTATGGCTGCACCTTC	CSVQGGTDYGCTF
-	TRBJ2-3	-	TRBV7-2	TGTGCCAGCAGCTTACGGTTCAGAGGTGCAGATACGCAGTATTTT	CASSLRFRGADTQYF
-	TRBJ2-7	TRBD1	TRBV4-3	TGCGCCAGCAGCCAGACCCGGGACAGGGGCCTTCCCTCCTACGAGCAGTACTTC	CASSQTRDRGLPSYEQYF
-	TRBJ2-2	-	TRBV5-1	TGCGCCAGCAGCTTGGAATCCGGGGAGCTGTTTTTT	CASSLESGELFF
-	TRBJ2-2	TRBD1	TRBV30	TGTGCCTGGAGATCACAGGGGAACGCCGGGGAGCTGTTTTTT	CAWRSQGNAGELFF